This TCR beta chain was obtained from a study of control samples from healthy donors and cancer patients. The CDR3 has 11 amino acids. Trimming took 4 bases from V and 4 from J, leaving 5 bases between them. Germline V lookup: CDR1 LNHNV, CDR2 YYDKDF (reference sequence). Clones were sequenced by immunoSEQ multiplex PCR, and TCRdb holds only the in-frame ones, with some missing. Of some 150,000 clones listed, 93% are singletons. The clonotype was recovered from a man aged 45 to 65 in good health. The J gene is TRBJ2-7, the V gene TRBV15; D is uncertain. The specimen sequenced was blood. Written as DNA, the CDR3 is TGTGCCACCAGCAATCGGTACGAGCAGTACTTC. Protein sequence: CATSNRYEQYF.